There are many counts of the clone carrying this T cell receptor beta chain. The record originates from a study of patients with pleural tuberculosis. CDR1 and CDR2 (germline): SEHNR, FQNEAQ (reference sequence). CDR3 length: 16 residues. Trimming at V came to 4 bases and at J to 4 bases, leaving 10 bases not matched to a gene. TCRdb re-called the reads with MiXCR, one entry per CDR3 protein. Altogether about 29,000 distinct CDR3 sequences are present, over 15% being singletons, with the ten largest covering roughly 3.4%. Sequenced: peripheral blood. The receptor's source is a human donor with pleural tuberculosis. The rearrangement links TRBV7-9 to TRBJ1-3; 7 bases are shared with TRBD1. The CDR3 sequence is CASSSLSDRDGNTIYF. In DNA, the CDR3 is TGTGCCAGCAGCTCCCTATCCGACAGGGACGGAAACACCATATATTTT.